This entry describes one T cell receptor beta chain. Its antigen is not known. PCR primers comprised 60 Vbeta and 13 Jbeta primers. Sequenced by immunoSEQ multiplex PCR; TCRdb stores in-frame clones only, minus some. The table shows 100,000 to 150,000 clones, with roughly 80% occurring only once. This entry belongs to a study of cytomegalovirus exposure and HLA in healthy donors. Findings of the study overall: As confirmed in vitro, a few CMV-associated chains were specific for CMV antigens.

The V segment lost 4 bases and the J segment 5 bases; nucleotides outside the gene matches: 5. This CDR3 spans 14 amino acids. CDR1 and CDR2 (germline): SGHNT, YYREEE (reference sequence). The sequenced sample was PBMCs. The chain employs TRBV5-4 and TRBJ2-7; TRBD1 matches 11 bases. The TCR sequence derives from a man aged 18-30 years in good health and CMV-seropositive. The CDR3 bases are TGTGCCAGCAGCGACGGACAGGGGGCAGACGAGCAGTACTTC. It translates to CASSDGQGADEQYF.